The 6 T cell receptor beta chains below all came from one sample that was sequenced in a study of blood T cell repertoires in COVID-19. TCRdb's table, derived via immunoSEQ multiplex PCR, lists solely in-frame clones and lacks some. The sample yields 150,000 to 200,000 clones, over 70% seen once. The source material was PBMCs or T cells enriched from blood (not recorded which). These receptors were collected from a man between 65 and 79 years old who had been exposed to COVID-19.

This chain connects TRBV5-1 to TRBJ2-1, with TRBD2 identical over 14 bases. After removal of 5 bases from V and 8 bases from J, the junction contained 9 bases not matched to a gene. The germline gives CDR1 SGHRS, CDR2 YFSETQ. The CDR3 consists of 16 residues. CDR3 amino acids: CASRSSGTSGSDEQFF. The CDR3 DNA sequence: TGCGCCAGCAGGTCGTCCGGGACTAGCGGGAGCGATGAGCAGTTCTTC.

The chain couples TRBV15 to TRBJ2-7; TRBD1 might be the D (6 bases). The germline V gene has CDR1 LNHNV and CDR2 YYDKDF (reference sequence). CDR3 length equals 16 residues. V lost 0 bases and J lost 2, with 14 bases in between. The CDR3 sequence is CATSRDGGTLPYEQYF. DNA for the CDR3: TGTGCCACCAGCAGAGATGGTGGGACACTTCCCTACGAGCAGTACTTC.

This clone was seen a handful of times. The DNA of the CDR3 is TGTGCCAGTAGTATGGGACAGGGGAGGCTGAATTCACCCCTCCACTTT. It encodes CASSMGQGRLNSPLHF. The chain combines TRBV19 with TRBJ1-6, with 10 bases that match TRBD1. Trimming took 3 bases from V and 7 from J; bases not matched to a gene: 6. This CDR3 has 16 residues. The V gene's germline CDR1 is LNHDA and CDR2 SQIVND (reference sequence). The complete variable domain, with remaining parts taken from reference TRBV19 and TRBJ1-6, reads DGGITQSPKYLFRKEGQNVTLSCEQNLNHDAMYWYRQDPGQGLRLIYYSQIVNDFQKGDIAEGYSVSREKKESFPLTVTSAQKNPTAFYLCASSMGQGRLNSPLHFGNGTRLTVT.

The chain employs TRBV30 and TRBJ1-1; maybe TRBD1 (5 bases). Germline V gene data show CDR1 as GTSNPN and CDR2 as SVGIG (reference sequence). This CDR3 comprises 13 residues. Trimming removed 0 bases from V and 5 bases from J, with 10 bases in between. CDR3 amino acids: CAWSVQAGTEAFF. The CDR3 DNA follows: TGTGCCTGGAGTGTACAGGCCGGTACTGAAGCTTTCTTT.

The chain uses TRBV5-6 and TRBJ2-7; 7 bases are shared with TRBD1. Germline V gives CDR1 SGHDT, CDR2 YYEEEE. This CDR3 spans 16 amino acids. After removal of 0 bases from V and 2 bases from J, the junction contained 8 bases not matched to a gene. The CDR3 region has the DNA TGTGCCAGCAGCTTGGAGAACAGGGGTCCCCCCTACGAGCAGTACTTC. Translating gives CASSLENRGPPYEQYF.

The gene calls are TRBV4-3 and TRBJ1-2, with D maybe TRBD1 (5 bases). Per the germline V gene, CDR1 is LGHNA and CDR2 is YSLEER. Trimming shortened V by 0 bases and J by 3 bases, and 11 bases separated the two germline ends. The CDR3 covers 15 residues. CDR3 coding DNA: TGCGCCAGCAGCCAAGAACTCGGGGGGGACTATGGCTACACCTTC. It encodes CASSQELGGDYGYTF.